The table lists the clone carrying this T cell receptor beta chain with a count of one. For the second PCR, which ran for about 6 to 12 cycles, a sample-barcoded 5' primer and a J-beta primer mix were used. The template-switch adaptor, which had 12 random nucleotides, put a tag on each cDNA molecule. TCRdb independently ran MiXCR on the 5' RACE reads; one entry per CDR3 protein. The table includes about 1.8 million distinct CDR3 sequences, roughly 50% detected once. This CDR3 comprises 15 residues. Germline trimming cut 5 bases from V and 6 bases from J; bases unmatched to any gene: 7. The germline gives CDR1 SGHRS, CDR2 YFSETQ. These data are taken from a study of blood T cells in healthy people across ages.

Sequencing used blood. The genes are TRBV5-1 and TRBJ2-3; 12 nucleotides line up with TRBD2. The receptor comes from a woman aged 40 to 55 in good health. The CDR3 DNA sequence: TGCGCCAGCAGGTTAACTAGCGGGGGGAGTGATACGCAGTATTTT. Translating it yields CASRLTSGGSDTQYF.